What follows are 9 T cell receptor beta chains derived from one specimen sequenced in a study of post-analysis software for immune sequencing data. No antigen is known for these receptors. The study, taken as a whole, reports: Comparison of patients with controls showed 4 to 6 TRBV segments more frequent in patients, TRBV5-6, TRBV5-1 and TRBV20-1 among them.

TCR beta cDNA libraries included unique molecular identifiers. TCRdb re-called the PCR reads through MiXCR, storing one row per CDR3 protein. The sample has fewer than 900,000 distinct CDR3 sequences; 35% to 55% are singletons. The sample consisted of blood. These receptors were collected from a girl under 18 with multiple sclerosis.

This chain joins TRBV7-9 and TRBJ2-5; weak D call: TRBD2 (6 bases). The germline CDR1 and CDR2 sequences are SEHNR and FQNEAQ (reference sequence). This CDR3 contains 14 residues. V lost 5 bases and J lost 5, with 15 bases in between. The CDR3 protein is CASSAGGGWETQYF. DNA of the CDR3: TGTGCCAGCAGCGCAGGAGGAGGGTGGGAGACCCAGTACTTC.

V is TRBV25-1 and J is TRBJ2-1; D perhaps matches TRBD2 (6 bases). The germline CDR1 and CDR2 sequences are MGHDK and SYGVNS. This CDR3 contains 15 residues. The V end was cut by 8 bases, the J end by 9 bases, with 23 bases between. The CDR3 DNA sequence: TGTGCCAGCGGTCTTATGGGAGGCGCCTTTGGTGAGCAGTTCTTC. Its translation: CASGLMGGAFGEQFF.

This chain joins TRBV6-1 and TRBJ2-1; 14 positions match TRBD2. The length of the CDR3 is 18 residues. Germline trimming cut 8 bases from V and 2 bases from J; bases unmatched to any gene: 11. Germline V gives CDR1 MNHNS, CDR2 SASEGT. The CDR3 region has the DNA TGTGCCAGCGGGGAGAGGGGGACTAGCGGGAGACCCTACAATGAGCAGTTCTTC. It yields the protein CASGERGTSGRPYNEQFF.

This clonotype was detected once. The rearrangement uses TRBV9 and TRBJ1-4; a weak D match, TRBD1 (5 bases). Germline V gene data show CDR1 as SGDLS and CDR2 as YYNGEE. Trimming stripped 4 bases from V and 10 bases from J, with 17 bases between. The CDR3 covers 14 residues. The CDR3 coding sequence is TGTGCCAGCAGCTCTGGAGGAGATCAGGGAAAACTGTTTTTT. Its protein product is CASSSGGDQGKLFF.

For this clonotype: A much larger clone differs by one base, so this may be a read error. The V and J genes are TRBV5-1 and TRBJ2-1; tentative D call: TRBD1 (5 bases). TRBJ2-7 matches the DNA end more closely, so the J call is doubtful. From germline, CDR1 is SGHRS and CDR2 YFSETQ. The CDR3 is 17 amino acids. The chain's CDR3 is CASSLGLRQGGYNEQYF. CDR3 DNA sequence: TGCGCCAGCAGCTTGGGGTTACGGCAGGGCGGATACAATGAGCAGTACTTC.

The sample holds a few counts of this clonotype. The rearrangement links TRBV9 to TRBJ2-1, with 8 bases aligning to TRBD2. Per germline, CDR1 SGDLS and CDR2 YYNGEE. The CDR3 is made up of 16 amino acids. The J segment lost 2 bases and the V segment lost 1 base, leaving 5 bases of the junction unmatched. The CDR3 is CASSVSTSGTYNEQFF. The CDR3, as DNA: TGTGCCAGCAGCGTATCTACTAGCGGCACCTACAATGAGCAGTTCTTC.

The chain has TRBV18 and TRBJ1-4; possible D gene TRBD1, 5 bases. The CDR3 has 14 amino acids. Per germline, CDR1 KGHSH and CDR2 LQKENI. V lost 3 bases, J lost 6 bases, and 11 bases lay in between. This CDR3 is CASSPQGGDEKLFF. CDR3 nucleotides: TGTGCCAGCTCACCCCAGGGTGGGGATGAAAAACTGTTTTTT.

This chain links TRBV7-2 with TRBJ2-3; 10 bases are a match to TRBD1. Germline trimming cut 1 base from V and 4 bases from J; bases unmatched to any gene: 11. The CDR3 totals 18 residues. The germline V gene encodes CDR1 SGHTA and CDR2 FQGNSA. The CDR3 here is CASSLVARRGQGSDTQYF. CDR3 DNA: TGTGCCAGCAGCTTAGTAGCCAGGAGGGGACAGGGGTCAGATACGCAGTATTTT. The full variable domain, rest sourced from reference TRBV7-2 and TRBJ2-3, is GAGVSQSPSNKVTEKGKDVELRCDPISGHTALYWYRQSLGQGLEFLIYFQGNSAPDKSGLPSDRFSAERTGGSVSTLTIQRTQQEDSAVYLCASSLVARRGQGSDTQYFGPGTRLTVL.

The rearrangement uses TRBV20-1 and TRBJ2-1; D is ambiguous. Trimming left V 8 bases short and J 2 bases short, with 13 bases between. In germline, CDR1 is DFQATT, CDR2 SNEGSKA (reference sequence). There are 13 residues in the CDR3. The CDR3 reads CSTRFSTYNEQFF. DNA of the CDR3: TGCAGTACCCGCTTTTCCACCTACAATGAGCAGTTCTTC.